Below are 4 T cell receptor beta chains sequenced from a single sample in a study of blood T cells in healthy people across ages. Alongside a J-beta primer mix, a sample-barcoded 5' primer served in a second PCR lasting about 6 to 11 cycles. In TCRdb, the 5' RACE reads were re-called with MiXCR into one record per CDR3 protein. The sample has over 600,000 distinct CDR3 sequences, 35% to 60% seen once. The sequenced sample consisted of blood. These receptors all come from an elderly man in good health.

This clonotype has a handful of counts. The chain has TRBV11-3 and TRBJ2-1; maybe TRBD2 (6 bases). The CDR3 runs to 14 residues. Germline CDR1 and CDR2: SGHNT and YENEEA. V was shortened by 5 bases and J by 8 bases, with 16 bases between the two germline ends. CDR3 coding DNA: TGTGCCAGCAGCGCGACTAGAGCTTCTTATGAGCAGTTCTTC. Protein product: CASSATRASYEQFF.

A few counts support this clonotype. This chain connects TRBV28 to TRBJ2-1; the D is unclear. V shed 3 bases and J shed 2 bases, with 5 bases lying between them. The CDR3 sequence is 13 residues long. Germline-derived CDR1 and CDR2 are MDHEN and SYDVKM. The CDR3 reads CASSFRTYNEQFF. The CDR3 bases are TGTGCCAGCAGTTTCCGGACCTACAATGAGCAGTTCTTC.

This clonotype was detected only a few times. The rearrangement links TRBV29-1 to TRBJ2-3, with D uncertain. CDR1 is SQVTM and CDR2 is ANQGSEA in the germline V gene. Trimming removed 1 base at V and 0 bases at J, with 8 bases between. This CDR3 region has 14 residues. The CDR3 here is CSVEGAPSTDTQYF. Here the CDR3 DNA reads TGCAGCGTTGAAGGGGCCCCGAGCACAGATACGCAGTATTTT.

There are many counts of this clonotype. The chain carries TRBV20-1 and TRBJ2-1; maybe TRBD1 (5 bases). The CDR3 sequence is 13 residues long. CDR1 and CDR2 from the germline V gene are DFQATT and SNEGSKA (reference sequence). CDR3 sequence reads: CSARVGSYNEQFF. In DNA form, the CDR3 reads TGCAGCGCCAGGGTTGGATCCTACAATGAGCAGTTCTTC.